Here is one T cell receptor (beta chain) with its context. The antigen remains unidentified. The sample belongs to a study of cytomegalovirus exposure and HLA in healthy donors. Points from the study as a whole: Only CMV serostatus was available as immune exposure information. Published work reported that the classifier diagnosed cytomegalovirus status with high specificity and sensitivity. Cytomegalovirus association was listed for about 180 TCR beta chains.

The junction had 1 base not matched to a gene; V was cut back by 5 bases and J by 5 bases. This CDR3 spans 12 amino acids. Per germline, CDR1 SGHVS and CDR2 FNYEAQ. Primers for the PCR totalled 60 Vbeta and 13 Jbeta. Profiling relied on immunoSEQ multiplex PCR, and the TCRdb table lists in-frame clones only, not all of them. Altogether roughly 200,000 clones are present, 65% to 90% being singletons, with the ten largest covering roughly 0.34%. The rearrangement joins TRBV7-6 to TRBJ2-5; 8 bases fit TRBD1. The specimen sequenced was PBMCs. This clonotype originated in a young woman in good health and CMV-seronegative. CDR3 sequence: CASSRTGETQYF. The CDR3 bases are TGTGCCAGCAGCCGGACAGGGGAGACCCAGTACTTC. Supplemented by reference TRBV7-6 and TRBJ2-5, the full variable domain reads GAGVSQSPRYKVTKRGQDVALRCDPISGHVSLYWYRQALGQGPEFLTYFNYEAQQDKSGLPNDRFSAERPEGSISTLTIQRTEQRDSAMYRCASSRTGETQYFGPGTRLLVL.